These 31 T cell receptor beta chains were sequenced from one sample in a study of blood T cell repertoires in COVID-19. Sequencing used immunoSEQ multiplex PCR; TCRdb keeps in-frame clones, though not all of them. The profile shows approximately 210,000 clones, 85% to 90% of them singletons. The specimen sequenced was peripheral blood. The receptors derive from a human donor in a cohort sampled during active COVID-19.

This chain uses TRBV27 with TRBJ2-3; no firm D call. Per the germline V gene, CDR1 is MNHEY and CDR2 is SMNVEV (reference sequence). The CDR3 sequence is 12 residues long. Trimming left V 2 bases short and J 4 bases short, with 4 bases between. CDR3 sequence: CASSLVSDTQYF. CDR3 coding DNA: TGTGCCAGCAGTTTAGTCTCAGATACGCAGTATTTT.

The gene calls are TRBV28 and TRBJ1-4; D is undetermined. Between the trimmed V and J ends, which lost 5 bases and 0 bases, there was a span of 10 bases. The CDR3 consists of 15 residues. Germline values: CDR1 MDHEN, CDR2 SYDVKM. Here the CDR3 DNA reads TGTGCCAGCAGTCCCCTCTACTCAACTAATGAAAAACTGTTTTTT. This gives the protein CASSPLYSTNEKLFF. The variable domain in full, completed from reference TRBV28 and TRBJ1-4, reads DVKVTQSSRYLVKRTGEKVFLECVQDMDHENMFWYRQDPGLGLRLIYFSYDVKMKEKGDIPEGYSVSREKKERFSLILESASTNQTSMYLCASSPLYSTNEKLFFGSGTQLSVL.

The chain couples TRBV27 to TRBJ1-2, with TRBD1 matching 9 bases. Unmatched junction bases numbered 7, after V lost 7 bases and J lost 1 base. This CDR3 has 15 amino acids. The germline gives CDR1 MNHEY, CDR2 SMNVEV (reference sequence). The CDR3 spells CASKRDREGNYGYTF. CDR3 nucleotide sequence: TGTGCCAGCAAAAGGGACAGGGAAGGTAACTATGGCTACACCTTC.

This clone occurred once. J is TRBJ2-5 and V is TRBV10-3, with D possibly being TRBD2 (6 bases). The CDR3 runs to 15 residues. Germline assignment: CDR1 ENHRY and CDR2 SYGVKD. V was cut by 3 bases and J by 5 bases, with 16 bases left in between. The DNA of the CDR3 is TGTGCCATCAGTGATTTGCCTAGCGAGGGGGAGACCCAGTACTTC. Translated, it gives CAISDLPSEGETQYF.

The chain couples TRBV20-1 to TRBJ2-7; possibly TRBD1 for D (7 bases). In germline, CDR1 is DFQATT, CDR2 SNEGSKA (reference sequence). V was trimmed by 3 bases and J by 7 bases, leaving 22 bases between them. The CDR3 is made up of 15 amino acids. In DNA form, the CDR3 reads TGCAGTGCTAGTCTCCAGGGGGGCTCCTTCGGGGAGCAGTACTTC. Its translation: CSASLQGGSFGEQYF.

This chain joins TRBV5-4 and TRBJ2-1; 12 nucleotides match TRBD2. This CDR3 has 17 amino acids. Germline CDR1 and CDR2: SGHNT and YYREEE (reference sequence). Germline trimming cut 4 bases from V and 8 bases from J; bases unmatched to any gene: 13. As DNA, the CDR3 is TGTGCCAGCAGCGGGGGAACTAGCGGGAGGAGTTCGGATGAGCAGTTCTTC. Residues: CASSGGTSGRSSDEQFF.

The V and J genes are TRBV11-3 and TRBJ2-2; 8 nucleotides match TRBD2. The length of the CDR3 is 14 residues. J lost 6 bases, V lost 0 bases, and 0 bases had no gene match. Germline assignment: CDR1 SGHNT and CDR2 YENEEA. CDR3 sequence: CASSLEAGAGELFF. The DNA of the CDR3 is TGTGCCAGCAGCTTAGAAGCGGGGGCCGGGGAGCTGTTTTTT.

V usage is TRBV18 and J usage is TRBJ2-2; 10 nucleotides agree with TRBD1. This CDR3 comprises 22 residues. Germline CDR1 is KGHSH and CDR2 is LQKENI. V lost 0 bases and J lost 0; bases outside the gene matches: 16. The CDR3 here is CASSPPLVRTGGIASNTGELFF. CDR3 nucleotide sequence: TGTGCCAGCTCACCACCCCTAGTAAGGACAGGGGGGATCGCCTCGAACACCGGGGAGCTGTTTTTT.

The rearrangement joins TRBV5-1 to TRBJ1-5, with D unclear. With 2 bases removed from V and 3 bases from J, the gap between germline ends came to 9 bases. The CDR3 covers 14 residues. The V gene's germline CDR1 is SGHRS and CDR2 YFSETQ. Written as DNA, the CDR3 is TGCGCCAGCAGCTTCGGCGGAATCAATCAGCCCCAGCATTTT. Encoded protein: CASSFGGINQPQHF.

V is TRBV9 and J is TRBJ2-1; 7 nucleotides line up with TRBD1. Trimming took 0 bases from V and 8 from J; bases not matched to a gene: 8. From germline, CDR1 is SGDLS and CDR2 YYNGEE. The CDR3 loop spans 15 amino acids. CDR3 DNA sequence: TGTGCCAGCAGCGTAGGAAACGACAGGGCCCATGAGCAGTTCTTC. Translation: CASSVGNDRAHEQFF. The complete variable domain, with remaining parts taken from reference TRBV9 and TRBJ2-1, reads DSGVTQTPKHLITATGQRVTLRCSPRSGDLSVYWYQQSLDQGLQFLIQYYNGEERAKGNILERFSAQQFPDLHSELNLSSLELGDSALYFCASSVGNDRAHEQFFGPGTRLTVL.

This chain uses TRBV10-3 with TRBJ2-1, with 11 bases fitting TRBD2. Trimming at V came to 5 bases and at J to 4 bases, leaving 7 bases not matched to a gene. Germline CDR1 ENHRY, CDR2 SYGVKD. This CDR3 has 16 residues. This CDR3 is CAISLGLAGGYNEQFF. In DNA, the CDR3 is TGTGCCATCAGTTTGGGGCTAGCGGGAGGTTACAATGAGCAGTTCTTC.

This chain uses TRBV19 with TRBJ1-6; D call uncertain. Germline CDR1 LNHDA, CDR2 SQIVND (reference sequence). With 4 bases removed from V and 0 bases from J, the gap between germline ends came to 7 bases. The CDR3 has 15 residues. CDR3 in DNA: TGTGCCAGTAGTAGTGGAGGCTCCTATAATTCACCCCTCCACTTT. It translates to CASSSGGSYNSPLHF.

The genes are TRBV5-1 and TRBJ2-1; possible D gene TRBD2, 5 bases. The germline CDR1 and CDR2 sequences are SGHRS and YFSETQ. V was clipped by 2 bases and J by 10 bases, with 7 bases between them. The CDR3 runs to 11 residues. CDR3 DNA sequence: TGCGCCAGCAGCTTCACGGGAGAGCAGTTCTTC. Its translation is CASSFTGEQFF. Full variable domain (rest looked up from reference TRBV5-1 and TRBJ2-1): KAGVTQTPRYLIKTRGQQVTLSCSPISGHRSVSWYQQTPGQGLQFLFEYFSETQRNKGNFPGRFSGRQFSNSRSEMNVSTLELGDSALYLCASSFTGEQFFGPGTRLTVL.

The rearrangement links TRBV28 to TRBJ2-5; D is perhaps TRBD2 (5 bases). This CDR3 contains 11 residues. The germline V and J ends were trimmed by 5 bases and 14 bases, with 15 bases remaining between them. Per germline, CDR1 MDHEN and CDR2 SYDVKM. The CDR3 region has the DNA TGTGCCAGCAGTGCGACTATGTCGATATACTTC. Translating it yields CASSATMSIYF.

The chain couples TRBV9 to TRBJ2-7; 8 bases fit TRBD1. In germline, CDR1 is SGDLS, CDR2 YYNGEE. CDR3 length equals 13 residues. After removal of 2 bases from V and 2 bases from J, the junction contained 0 bases not matched to a gene. CDR3 sequence reads: CASSVTGAYEQYF. The CDR3 nucleotides are TGTGCCAGCAGCGTGACAGGGGCCTACGAGCAGTACTTC.

CDR3 bases: TGTGCCAGCAGCCCCGGGACAGGGGGCCCTGGGGCCAACGTCCTGACTTTC. Its protein product is CASSPGTGGPGANVLTF. The chain employs TRBV7-9 and TRBJ2-6, with TRBD1 matching 12 bases. Losses at the gene ends were 5 bases for V and 2 bases for J; bases not matched to a gene: 4. This CDR3 has 17 residues. Germline values: CDR1 SEHNR, CDR2 FQNEAQ (reference sequence).

The rearrangement links TRBV19 to TRBJ1-1; D possibly corresponds to TRBD1 (5 bases). In germline, CDR1 is LNHDA, CDR2 SQIVND (reference sequence). The CDR3 spans 14 residues. Trimming shortened V by 4 bases and J by 4 bases, and 13 bases separated the two germline ends. The CDR3: CASSTAGGGTEAFF. The CDR3 bases are TGTGCCAGTAGTACGGCGGGGGGGGGCACTGAAGCTTTCTTT.

A few counts support this clone. This chain connects TRBV10-3 to TRBJ2-1, with D possibly being TRBD1 (6 bases). Trimming took 7 bases from V and 6 from J, leaving 13 bases between them. Germline CDR1 ENHRY, CDR2 SYGVKD. CDR3 length equals 13 residues. The DNA for the CDR3 is TGTGCCATCAAAATAGGACAGTCCAATGAGCAGTTCTTC. It translates to CAIKIGQSNEQFF.

This clone was found a few times. The genes are TRBV7-6 and TRBJ2-7, with D possibly TRBD1 on 6 matching bases. This CDR3 has 13 residues. CDR1 SGHVS and CDR2 FNYEAQ come from the germline V gene. With 6 bases removed from V and 3 bases from J, the gap between germline ends came to 12 bases. The CDR3 region is CASSSQQGYEQYF. CDR3 sequence (DNA): TGTGCCAGCAGTTCACAACAGGGCTACGAGCAGTACTTC.

The chain recombines TRBV4-3 with TRBJ1-4; TRBD1 might be the D (6 bases). V lost 4 bases to trimming and J lost 6 bases, with 15 bases between them. This CDR3 contains 15 residues. Germline assignment: CDR1 LGHNA and CDR2 YSLEER. The CDR3 nucleotides read TGCGCCAGCAGCCTCAATATGAGGACAGATGAAAAACTGTTTTTT. This sequence encodes CASSLNMRTDEKLFF.

Of note for this clone: In the same sample, other DNA sequences code for this CDR3. The rearrangement joins TRBV25-1 to TRBJ1-5, with 7 bases aligning to TRBD1. CDR1 is MGHDK and CDR2 is SYGVNS in the germline V gene. This CDR3 comprises 12 residues. Losses at the gene ends were 8 bases for V and 5 bases for J; bases not matched to a gene: 3. For the CDR3, the DNA is TGTGCCAGCCGACAGGGTGATCAGCCCCAGCATTTT. Its translation: CASRQGDQPQHF.

Remarks on this clone: Other nucleotide sequences from this sample produce the same CDR3. The chain employs TRBV9 and TRBJ2-7, with 7 bases that match TRBD1. The CDR3 has 13 amino acids. Germline lookup yields CDR1 SGDLS and CDR2 YYNGEE. V gave up 3 bases and J gave up 5 bases; unmatched junction bases: 5. The CDR3 DNA sequence: TGTGCCAGCAGCGCCTACGACAGGGACGAGCAGTACTTC. It codes for CASSAYDRDEQYF.

CDR3 amino acids: CASSPQGASYNSPLHF. The CDR3 region has the DNA TGCGCCAGCAGCCCGCAGGGGGCCTCCTATAATTCACCCCTCCACTTT. This chain connects TRBV4-1 to TRBJ1-6; 8 nucleotides agree with TRBD1. The germline gives CDR1 MGHRA, CDR2 YSYEKL. Trimming removed 4 bases from V and 0 bases from J; junction bases left unmatched: 2. CDR3 size: 16 residues.

The gene calls are TRBV5-5 and TRBJ2-2; D gene uncertain. Germline CDR1 SGHKS, CDR2 YYEKEE (reference sequence). The CDR3 runs to 15 residues. Trimming cost V 4 bases and J 2 bases, with 12 bases left between them. The chain's CDR3 is CASSPRIDNTGELFF. The CDR3 nucleotides read TGTGCCAGCAGCCCGCGGATAGACAACACCGGGGAGCTGTTTTTT. Using reference TRBV5-5 and TRBJ2-2 for the parts outside the CDR3, the full variable domain is DAGVTQSPTHLIKTRGQQVTLRCSPISGHKSVSWYQQVLGQGPQFIFQYYEKEERGRGNFPDRFSARQFPNYSSELNVNALLLGDSALYLCASSPRIDNTGELFFGEGSRLTVL.

This clone was found a few times. This sequence joins TRBV5-6 and TRBJ1-1, with 8 positions matching TRBD1. The CDR3 has 15 amino acids. The ends lost 4 bases at V and 10 bases at J; junction bases unmatched: 15. The germline V gene encodes CDR1 SGHDT and CDR2 YYEEEE. The CDR3 is CASSPYHDRGYRAFF. Written as DNA, the CDR3 is TGTGCCAGCAGCCCATATCACGACAGGGGTTATCGAGCTTTCTTT.

The V gene is TRBV1, the J gene TRBJ2-1; the listed D gene, TRBD2, was not tested against the DNA. TRBV1 is a listed pseudogene. The CDR3 has 19 amino acids. CDR3 coding DNA: TGCACCAGCAGCCAAGATCATTCGCGGCTAGCGGGAACCTACAATGAGCAGTTCTTC. This translates into CTSSQDHSRLAGTYNEQFF.

The chain employs TRBV3-1 (or the pseudogene TRBV3-2) and TRBJ2-5, with 8 bases lining up with TRBD2. Germline CDR1 and CDR2: LGHDT and YNNKEL (reference sequence). The V gene end was trimmed by 4 bases and the J gene end by 5 bases; junction bases not matched to a gene: 9. The CDR3 runs 15 residues. This chain's CDR3 is CASSPRGGRVETQYF. The CDR3 DNA reads as TGTGCCAGCAGCCCCCGGGGGGGCCGAGTGGAGACCCAGTACTTC.

This clone was counted a single time. This sequence joins TRBV7-8 and TRBJ2-2; tentatively, D is TRBD1 (5 bases). The CDR3 is made up of 16 amino acids. Germline V lookup: CDR1 SGHVS, CDR2 FQNEAQ. Trimming took 3 bases from V and 3 from J, leaving 14 bases between them. The CDR3 DNA is TGTGCCAGCAGCTTCCTAGGGGTTTCGGACACCGGGGAGCTGTTTTTT. This translates into CASSFLGVSDTGELFF.

The rearrangement links TRBV7-8 to TRBJ2-7; TRBD1 aligns across 10 bases. Per germline, CDR1 SGHVS and CDR2 FQNEAQ. This CDR3 has 16 amino acids. The V and J ends lost 7 bases and 4 bases, in that order; junction bases with no gene match: 13. This CDR3 is CASTSRSGTGEYEQYF. In DNA, the CDR3 is TGTGCCAGCACCTCTCGCTCCGGGACAGGGGAGTACGAGCAGTACTTC.

The chain links TRBV6-4 to TRBJ2-2; no firm D call. The CDR3 is 16 amino acids. CDR1 is MRHNA and CDR2 is SNTAGT in the germline V gene. V lost 4 bases, J lost 3 bases, and 15 bases lay in between. This chain's CDR3 is CASSAPAPAHTGELFF. Written as DNA, the CDR3 is TGTGCCAGCAGTGCCCCCGCCCCCGCGCACACCGGGGAGCTGTTTTTT.

The chain uses TRBV7-9 and TRBJ1-3, with D maybe TRBD1 (5 bases). This CDR3 has 16 residues. The germline CDR1 and CDR2 sequences are SEHNR and FQNEAQ (reference sequence). V shed 7 bases and J shed 0 bases, with 16 bases lying between them. The CDR3 loop reads CASTPGGASSGNTIYF. CDR3 sequence (DNA): TGTGCCAGCACTCCCGGCGGGGCGTCCTCTGGAAACACCATATATTTT.